Below, 14 T cell receptor beta chains from the same sample are listed, as sequenced in a study of blood T cell repertoires in COVID-19. Assay: immunoSEQ multiplex PCR; the TCRdb copy retains only in-frame clones and omits some. This repertoire shows around 190,000 clones, 70% to 90% found once; its top ten account for 4% to 5.5%. The specimen was peripheral blood. These receptors were obtained from a human donor in a cohort sampled during active COVID-19.

Note on this clone: Since a much larger clone is just one base distant, this may be a read error. The chain carries TRBV4-2 and TRBJ2-3; D ambiguous. The germline V gene encodes CDR1 LGHNA and CDR2 YNFKEQ. Trimming shortened V by 5 bases and J by 4 bases, and 4 bases separated the two germline ends. CDR3 size: 11 residues. CDR3 protein: CASSYSDTQYF. As DNA, the CDR3 is TGTGCCAGCAGCTATTCAGATACGCAGTATTTT.

V and J are TRBV3-1 (or the pseudogene TRBV3-2) and TRBJ2-7; 9 nucleotides line up with TRBD1. V shed 4 bases, J shed 2 bases, and the junction held 3 bases outside the gene matches. Germline CDR1 LGHDT, CDR2 YNNKEL (reference sequence). The CDR3 consists of 14 residues. CDR3 protein: CASSPTGGPYEQYF. The CDR3 nucleotides read TGTGCCAGCAGCCCCACAGGGGGCCCCTACGAGCAGTACTTC.

This clone was detected a few times. The V gene is TRBV7-2, the J gene TRBJ2-5; 7 nucleotides align to TRBD2. The CDR3 contains 16 residues. CDR1 is SGHTA, CDR2 FQGNSA, per germline. V lost 3 bases, J lost 2 bases, and 9 bases stayed unmatched. This CDR3 reads CASSLTSGNRQETQYF. CDR3 bases: TGTGCCAGCAGCTTGACGAGCGGGAACCGGCAAGAGACCCAGTACTTC.

J is TRBJ2-1 and V is TRBV14; 8 positions agree with TRBD2. From germline, CDR1 is SGHDN and CDR2 FVKESK. The CDR3 has 15 amino acids. The V gene end was trimmed by 1 base and the J gene end by 1 base; junction bases not matched to a gene: 0. The DNA for the CDR3 is TGTGCCAGCAGCCAAGTAGCGGGATCCTACAATGAGCAGTTCTTC. Protein product: CASSQVAGSYNEQFF.

In the case of this clone: The sample carries other DNA sequences with the same CDR3. The J gene is TRBJ2-5, the V gene TRBV5-4; 12 bases are shared with TRBD2. V lost 2 bases to trimming and J lost 5 bases; unmatched junction nucleotides: 4. This CDR3 is built from 15 residues. Looked up from germline, CDR1 is SGHNT and CDR2 is YYREEE (reference sequence). CDR3 loop: CASSLRLAGEETQYF. As DNA, the CDR3 is TGTGCCAGCAGCTTACGACTAGCGGGGGAGGAGACCCAGTACTTC.

The chain has TRBV4-3 and TRBJ2-1, with TRBD1 matching over 9 bases. The germline gives CDR1 LGHNA, CDR2 YSLEER. The CDR3 covers 15 residues. J gave up 11 bases and V 0 bases, and 8 bases lay outside the gene matches. The CDR3 protein is CASSQDPRTGDQQFF. Written as DNA, the CDR3 is TGCGCCAGCAGCCAAGATCCTAGGACAGGGGACCAGCAGTTCTTC.

The chain uses TRBV10-3 and TRBJ1-4; no clear D. Germline V gene lookup returns CDR1 ENHRY and CDR2 SYGVKD. This CDR3 comprises 11 residues. V was cut by 8 bases and J by 6 bases, with 7 bases left in between. CDR3 protein: CAIGQDEKLFF. The CDR3 DNA reads as TGTGCCATCGGGCAGGATGAAAAACTGTTTTTT.

With respect to this clone: The same CDR3 is also encoded by other DNA sequences in this sample. The gene calls are TRBV7-9 and TRBJ1-5, with TRBD1 matching over 10 bases. From germline, CDR1 is SEHNR and CDR2 FQNEAQ (reference sequence). CDR3 size: 16 residues. The V gene end was trimmed by 1 base and the J gene end by 1 base; junction bases not matched to a gene: 1. This CDR3 reads CASSLGDRGSNQPQHF. CDR3 DNA sequence: TGTGCCAGCAGCTTAGGGGACAGGGGAAGCAATCAGCCCCAGCATTTT.

This chain joins TRBV28 and TRBJ2-7, with TRBD1 matching over 9 bases. V lost 4 bases and J lost 4; bases outside the gene matches: 8. This CDR3 spans 15 amino acids. Germline assignment: CDR1 MDHEN and CDR2 SYDVKM. The CDR3 protein is CASSSTGQGKYEQYF. CDR3 coding DNA: TGTGCCAGCAGTTCCACGGGACAGGGTAAATACGAGCAGTACTTC.

V usage is TRBV11-2 and J usage is TRBJ2-5, with D perhaps TRBD1 (6 bases). The V and J ends lost 5 bases and 1 base respectively, with 11 bases between them. In germline, CDR1 is SGHAT, CDR2 FQNNGV. The CDR3 has 14 amino acids. CDR3 amino acids: CASSTQGFQETQYF. Here the CDR3 DNA reads TGTGCCAGCAGCACCCAGGGGTTCCAAGAGACCCAGTACTTC.

The CDR3 DNA sequence: TGTGCCAGTAGTACACGACAGGGGTCGGGCGGAAAACTGTTTTTT. This codes for CASSTRQGSGGKLFF. The chain carries TRBV19 and TRBJ1-4; 8 nucleotides line up with TRBD1. The CDR3 is 15 amino acids. The V segment lost 4 bases and the J segment 10 bases; nucleotides outside the gene matches: 11. Looked up from germline, CDR1 is LNHDA and CDR2 is SQIVND (reference sequence).

Concerning this clone itself: This sample also contains other DNA sequences that code for the same CDR3. J is TRBJ2-2 and V is TRBV19, with D perhaps matching TRBD2 (7 bases). CDR3 length: 15 residues. Trimming pared 1 base from V and 5 bases from J, leaving 11 bases between. CDR1 and CDR2 (germline): LNHDA, SQIVND (reference sequence). DNA of the CDR3: TGTGCCAGTAGTATAGGGGGGGGCCGGACCGGGGAGCTGTTTTTT. As protein: CASSIGGGRTGELFF.

The rearrangement uses TRBV11-2 and TRBJ2-1, with 11 bases lining up with TRBD2. Germline V lookup: CDR1 SGHAT, CDR2 FQNNGV. Losses at the gene ends were 3 bases for V and 1 base for J; bases not matched to a gene: 11. The CDR3 contains 19 residues. The chain's CDR3 is CASSFSGGEWTVSYNEQFF. In DNA, the CDR3 is TGTGCCAGCAGCTTTAGCGGGGGGGAATGGACAGTTTCCTACAATGAGCAGTTCTTC. Using reference TRBV11-2 and TRBJ2-1 for the parts outside the CDR3, the full variable domain is EAGVAQSPRYKIIEKRQSVAFWCNPISGHATLYWYQQILGQGPKLLIQFQNNGVVDDSQLPKDRFSAERLKGVDSTLKIQPAKLEDSAVYLCASSFSGGEWTVSYNEQFFGPGTRLTVL.

The chain joins TRBV5-1 to TRBJ2-1, with 8 bases matching TRBD2. Germline CDR1 reads SGHRS; CDR2 reads YFSETQ. J gave up 8 bases and V 4 bases, and 8 bases lay outside the gene matches. The CDR3 runs to 14 residues. The CDR3 here is CASSRRTSTDEQFF. DNA of the CDR3: TGCGCCAGCAGCAGGCGGACTAGCACAGATGAGCAGTTCTTC.